This entry lists 8 T cell receptor beta chains sequenced from one sample in a study of early T cells in non-severe SARS-CoV-2 infection. One entry per CDR3 protein, called by TCRdb with MiXCR from the 5' RACE reads. The sample yields approximately 97,000 distinct CDR3 sequences, around 12% seen once. What was sequenced was whole blood. All receptors come from an adult who was a healthcare worker with PCR-confirmed SARS-CoV-2 infection or an uninfected control (not recorded which).

The V call is TRBV6-6, the J call TRBJ2-7; 8 bases line up with TRBD1. Trimming at V came to 7 bases and at J to 0 bases, leaving 5 bases not matched to a gene. Germline CDR1 reads MNHNY; CDR2 reads SVGAGI (reference sequence). The CDR3 sequence is 14 residues long. CDR3 residues: CASIDGTGSYEQYF. The CDR3 DNA reads as TGTGCCAGCATTGACGGGACAGGCTCCTACGAGCAGTACTTC.

This clonotype was recorded at least ten times. V and J are TRBV4-1 and TRBJ2-7; D not certain. Germline CDR1 reads MGHRA; CDR2 reads YSYEKL. Trimming removed 1 base from V and 7 bases from J, with 5 bases in between. This CDR3 contains 11 residues. CDR3 amino acids: CASSQGQEQYF. The DNA for the CDR3 is TGCGCCAGCAGCCAAGGACAAGAGCAGTACTTC.

The chain joins TRBV12-5 to TRBJ2-3, with D perhaps TRBD2 (5 bases). The CDR3 is 14 amino acids. Trimming cost V 3 bases and J 4 bases, with 11 bases left between them. The V gene's germline CDR1 is LGHNT and CDR2 FRNRAP. The CDR3 DNA sequence: TGTGCTAGTGGTTTCGGGGTAAATGCAGATACGCAGTATTTT. Amino acids: CASGFGVNADTQYF.

This clonotype has just a few counts. The chain has TRBV7-8 and TRBJ2-7; no reliable D call. This CDR3 has 14 residues. Germline V gene data show CDR1 as SGHVS and CDR2 as FQNEAQ. V dropped 1 base and J dropped 1 base, with 8 bases sitting between them. The CDR3 reads CASSLGVKSYEQYF. CDR3 nucleotides: TGTGCCAGCAGCTTAGGGGTGAAATCCTACGAGCAGTACTTC.

The chain recombines TRBV29-1 with TRBJ2-5; 11 nucleotides match TRBD2. The V segment lost 7 bases and the J segment 2 bases; nucleotides outside the gene matches: 12. Germline CDR1 is SQVTM and CDR2 is ANQGSEA. The CDR3 contains 16 residues. The DNA for the CDR3 is TGCAGCGCCACCGGACTAGCGGGCGAGTATCAAGAGACCCAGTACTTC. Encoded protein: CSATGLAGEYQETQYF.

This rearrangement joins TRBV20-1 to TRBJ2-7; D is unclear. The CDR3 contains 11 residues. V gave up 7 bases and J gave up 3 bases, with 10 bases separating them. Germline V gene sequence: CDR1 DFQATT, CDR2 SNEGSKA (reference sequence). The CDR3: CSVRRNYEQYF. The CDR3 DNA sequence: TGCAGTGTCCGGCGGAACTACGAGCAGTACTTC.

This clonotype has at least ten counts. The CDR3 region is CSARDGLARFQETQYF. Written as DNA, the CDR3 is TGCAGTGCTAGAGATGGACTAGCGAGATTCCAAGAGACCCAGTACTTC. V is TRBV20-1 and J is TRBJ2-5, with 9 bases that match TRBD2. Germline trimming cut 0 bases from V and 1 base from J; bases unmatched to any gene: 6. Germline loops: CDR1 DFQATT, CDR2 SNEGSKA (reference sequence). This CDR3 spans 16 amino acids.

The sample holds one count of this clonotype. The CDR3 region is CASSKEGPPDTQYF. The CDR3 region has the DNA TGTGCCAGCAGCAAGGAGGGCCCCCCAGATACGCAGTATTTT. The gene calls are TRBV28 and TRBJ2-3; D perhaps matches TRBD2 (6 bases). Germline V gene lookup returns CDR1 MDHEN and CDR2 SYDVKM. Trimming pared 6 bases from V and 4 bases from J, leaving 14 bases between. This CDR3 has 14 residues.